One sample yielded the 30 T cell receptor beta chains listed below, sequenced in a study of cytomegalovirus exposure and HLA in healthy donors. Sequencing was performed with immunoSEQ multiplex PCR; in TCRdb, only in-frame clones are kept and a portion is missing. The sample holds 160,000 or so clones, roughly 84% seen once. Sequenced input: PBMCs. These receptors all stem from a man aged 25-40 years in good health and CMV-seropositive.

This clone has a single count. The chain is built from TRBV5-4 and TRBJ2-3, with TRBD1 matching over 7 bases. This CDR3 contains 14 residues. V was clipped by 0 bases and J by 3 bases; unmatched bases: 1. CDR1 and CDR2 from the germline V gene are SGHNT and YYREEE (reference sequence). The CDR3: CASSLARGTDTQYF. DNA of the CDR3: TGTGCCAGCAGCTTGGCCAGGGGGACAGATACGCAGTATTTT.

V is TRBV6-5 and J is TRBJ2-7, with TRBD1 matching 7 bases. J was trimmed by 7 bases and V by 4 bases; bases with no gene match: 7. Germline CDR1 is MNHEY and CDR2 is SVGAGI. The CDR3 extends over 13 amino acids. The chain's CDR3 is CASSSRQGWEQYF. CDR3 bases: TGTGCCAGCAGTTCCCGACAGGGCTGGGAGCAGTACTTC.

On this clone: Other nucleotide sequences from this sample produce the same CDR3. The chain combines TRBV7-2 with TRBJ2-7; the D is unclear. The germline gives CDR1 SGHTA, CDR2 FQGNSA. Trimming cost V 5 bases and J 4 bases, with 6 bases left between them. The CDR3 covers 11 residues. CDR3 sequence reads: CASSPSYEQYF. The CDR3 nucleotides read TGTGCCAGCAGCCCCAGTTACGAGCAGTACTTC. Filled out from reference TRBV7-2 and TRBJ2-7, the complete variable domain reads GAGVSQSPSNKVTEKGKDVELRCDPISGHTALYWYRQSLGQGLEFLIYFQGNSAPDKSGLPSDRFSAERTGGSVSTLTIQRTQQEDSAVYLCASSPSYEQYFGPGTRLTVT.

CDR3 amino acids: CASSLWGTGGYEQYF. The CDR3 DNA reads TGTGCCAGCAGCTTATGGGGGACAGGGGGCTACGAGCAGTACTTC. The J gene is TRBJ2-7, the V gene TRBV7-8, with 11 bases aligning to TRBD1. The CDR3 is 15 amino acids. V shed 2 bases and J 3 bases; nucleotides not matched to a gene: 3. CDR1 is SGHVS and CDR2 is FQNEAQ in the germline V gene.

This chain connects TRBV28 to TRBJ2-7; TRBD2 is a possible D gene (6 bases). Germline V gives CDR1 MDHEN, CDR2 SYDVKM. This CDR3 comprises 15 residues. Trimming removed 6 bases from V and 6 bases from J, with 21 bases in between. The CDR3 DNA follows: TGTGCCAGCAGGCCTACCTGGGACTCGCGGGTCGAGCAGTACTTC. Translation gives CASRPTWDSRVEQYF.

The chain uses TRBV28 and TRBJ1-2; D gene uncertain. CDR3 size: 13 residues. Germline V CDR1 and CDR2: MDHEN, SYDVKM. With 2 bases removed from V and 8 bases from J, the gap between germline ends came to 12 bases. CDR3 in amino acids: CASSLEGRSGYTF. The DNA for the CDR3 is TGTGCCAGCAGTTTAGAGGGCCGGTCGGGCTACACCTTC.

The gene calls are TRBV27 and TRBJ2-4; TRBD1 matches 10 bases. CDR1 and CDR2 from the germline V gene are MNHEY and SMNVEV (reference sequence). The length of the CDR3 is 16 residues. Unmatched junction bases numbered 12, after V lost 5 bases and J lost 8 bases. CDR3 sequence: CASSRETGTGEDIQYF. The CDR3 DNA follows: TGTGCCAGCAGTCGAGAGACCGGGACAGGGGAGGACATTCAGTACTTC.

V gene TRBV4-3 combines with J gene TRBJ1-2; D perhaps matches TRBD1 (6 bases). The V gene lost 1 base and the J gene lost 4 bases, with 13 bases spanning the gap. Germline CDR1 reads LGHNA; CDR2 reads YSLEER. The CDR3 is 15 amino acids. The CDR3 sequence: CASSQGRGAGYGYTF. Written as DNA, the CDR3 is TGCGCCAGCAGCCAAGGGCGGGGGGCTGGCTATGGCTACACCTTC.

The CDR3 here is CASWTVDQPQHF. The CDR3 DNA reads as TGTGCCAGCTGGACAGTAGATCAGCCCCAGCATTTT. The V gene is TRBV28, the J gene TRBJ1-5, with D tentatively TRBD1 (6 bases). In germline, CDR1 is MDHEN, CDR2 SYDVKM. CDR3 length: 12 residues. Trimming took 8 bases from V and 5 from J, leaving 10 bases between them.

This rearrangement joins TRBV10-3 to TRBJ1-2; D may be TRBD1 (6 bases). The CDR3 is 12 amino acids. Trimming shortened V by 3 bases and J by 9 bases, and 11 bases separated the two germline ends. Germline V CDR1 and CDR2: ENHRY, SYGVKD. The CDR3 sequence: CAISDTGISYTF. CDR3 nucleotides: TGTGCCATCAGTGACACAGGGATAAGCTACACCTTC.

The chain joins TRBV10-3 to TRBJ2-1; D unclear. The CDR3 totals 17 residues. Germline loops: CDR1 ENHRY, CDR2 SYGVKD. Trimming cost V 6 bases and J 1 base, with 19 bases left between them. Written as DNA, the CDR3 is TGTGCCATCAGGGGTACAACAGACACCCTATCCTACAATGAGCAGTTCTTC. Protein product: CAIRGTTDTLSYNEQFF.

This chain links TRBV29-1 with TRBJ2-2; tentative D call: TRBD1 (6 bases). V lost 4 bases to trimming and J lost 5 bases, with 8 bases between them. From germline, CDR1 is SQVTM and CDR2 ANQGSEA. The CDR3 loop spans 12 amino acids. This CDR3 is CSVGGTTGELFF. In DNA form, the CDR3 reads TGCAGCGTTGGGGGGACAACCGGGGAGCTGTTTTTT.

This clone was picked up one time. The CDR3 sequence: CASSQDKGRGRVDTQYF. CDR3 nucleotides: TGCGCCAGCAGCCAAGATAAGGGCAGGGGGCGCGTGGATACGCAGTATTTT. The genes are TRBV4-3 and TRBJ2-3, with 8 positions matching TRBD1. CDR3 length: 17 amino acids. V lost 0 bases and J lost 6; bases outside the gene matches: 11. Germline loops: CDR1 LGHNA, CDR2 YSLEER.

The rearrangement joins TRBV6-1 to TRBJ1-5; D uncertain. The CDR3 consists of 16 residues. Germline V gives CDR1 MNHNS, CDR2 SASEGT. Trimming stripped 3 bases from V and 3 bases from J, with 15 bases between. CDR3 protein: CASSEHGGEVNQPQHF. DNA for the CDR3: TGTGCCAGCAGTGAGCATGGCGGGGAGGTCAATCAGCCCCAGCATTTT.

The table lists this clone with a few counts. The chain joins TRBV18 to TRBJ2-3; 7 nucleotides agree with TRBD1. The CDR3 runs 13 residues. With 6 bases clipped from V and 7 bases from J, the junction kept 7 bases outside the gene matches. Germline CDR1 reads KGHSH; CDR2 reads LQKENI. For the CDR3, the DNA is TGTGCCAGCTCGCCGGACAGGACCTATACGCAGTATTTT. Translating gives CASSPDRTYTQYF.

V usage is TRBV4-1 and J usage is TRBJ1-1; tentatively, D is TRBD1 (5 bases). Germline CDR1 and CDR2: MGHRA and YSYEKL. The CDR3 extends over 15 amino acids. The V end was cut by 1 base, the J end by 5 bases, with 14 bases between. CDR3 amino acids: CASSQVGGAGTEAFF. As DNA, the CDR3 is TGCGCCAGCAGCCAAGTGGGAGGGGCTGGAACTGAAGCTTTCTTT.

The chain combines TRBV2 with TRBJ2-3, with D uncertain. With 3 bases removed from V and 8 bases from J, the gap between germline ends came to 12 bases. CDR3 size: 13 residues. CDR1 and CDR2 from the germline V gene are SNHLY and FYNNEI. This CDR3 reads CASSEALRGTQYF. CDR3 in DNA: TGTGCCAGCAGTGAGGCACTCCGCGGTACGCAGTATTTT.

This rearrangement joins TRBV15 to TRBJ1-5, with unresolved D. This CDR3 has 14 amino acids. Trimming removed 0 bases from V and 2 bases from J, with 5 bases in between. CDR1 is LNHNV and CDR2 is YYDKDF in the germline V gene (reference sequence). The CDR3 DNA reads TGTGCCACCAGCAGAGATCTTGGCAATCAGCCCCAGCATTTT. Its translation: CATSRDLGNQPQHF.

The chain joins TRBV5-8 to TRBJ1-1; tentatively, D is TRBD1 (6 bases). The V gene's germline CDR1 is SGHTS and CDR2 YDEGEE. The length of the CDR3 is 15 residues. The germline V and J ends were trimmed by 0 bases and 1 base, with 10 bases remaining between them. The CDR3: CASSLEGGANTEAFF. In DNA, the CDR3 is TGTGCCAGCAGCTTGGAAGGGGGTGCGAACACTGAAGCTTTCTTT. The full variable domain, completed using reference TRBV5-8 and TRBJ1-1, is EAGVTQSPTHLIKTRGQQATLRCSPISGHTSVYWYQQALGLGLQFLLWYDEGEERNRGNFPPRFSGRQFPNYSSELNVNALELEDSALYLCASSLEGGANTEAFFGQGTRLTVV.

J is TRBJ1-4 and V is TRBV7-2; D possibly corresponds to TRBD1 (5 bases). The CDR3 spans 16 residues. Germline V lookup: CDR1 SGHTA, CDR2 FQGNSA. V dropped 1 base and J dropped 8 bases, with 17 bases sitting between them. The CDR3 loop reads CASSLVGGRQREKLFF. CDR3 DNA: TGTGCCAGCAGCTTAGTTGGCGGTAGACAGAGGGAAAAACTGTTTTTT.

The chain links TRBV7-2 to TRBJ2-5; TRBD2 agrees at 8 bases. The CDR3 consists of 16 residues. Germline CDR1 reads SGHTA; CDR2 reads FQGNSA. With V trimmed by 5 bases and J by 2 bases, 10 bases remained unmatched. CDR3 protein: CASSVGSGGAQETQYF. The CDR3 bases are TGTGCCAGCAGCGTAGGAAGCGGGGGAGCTCAAGAGACCCAGTACTTC.

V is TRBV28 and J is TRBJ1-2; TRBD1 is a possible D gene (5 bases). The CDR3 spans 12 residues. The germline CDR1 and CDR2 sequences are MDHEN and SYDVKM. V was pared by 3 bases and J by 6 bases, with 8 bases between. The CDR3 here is CASSFGRDGYTF. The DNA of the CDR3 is TGTGCCAGCAGTTTTGGCAGGGATGGCTACACCTTC.

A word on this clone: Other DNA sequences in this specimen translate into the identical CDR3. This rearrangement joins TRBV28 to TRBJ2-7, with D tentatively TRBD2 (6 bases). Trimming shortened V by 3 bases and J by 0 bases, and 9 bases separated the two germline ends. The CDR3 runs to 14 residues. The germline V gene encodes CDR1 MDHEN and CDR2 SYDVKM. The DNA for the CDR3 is TGTGCCAGCAGTTTTGGGGGGAGCTCCTACGAGCAGTACTTC. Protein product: CASSFGGSSYEQYF. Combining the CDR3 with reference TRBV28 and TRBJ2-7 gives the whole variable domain DVKVTQSSRYLVKRTGEKVFLECVQDMDHENMFWYRQDPGLGLRLIYFSYDVKMKEKGDIPEGYSVSREKKERFSLILESASTNQTSMYLCASSFGGSSYEQYFGPGTRLTVT.

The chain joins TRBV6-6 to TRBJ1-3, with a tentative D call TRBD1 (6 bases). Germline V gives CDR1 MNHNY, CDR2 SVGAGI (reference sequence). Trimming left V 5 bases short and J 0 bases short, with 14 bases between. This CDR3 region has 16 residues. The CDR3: CASSHGQMDSGNTIYF. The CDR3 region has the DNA TGTGCCAGCAGTCACGGACAGATGGACTCTGGAAACACCATATATTTT.

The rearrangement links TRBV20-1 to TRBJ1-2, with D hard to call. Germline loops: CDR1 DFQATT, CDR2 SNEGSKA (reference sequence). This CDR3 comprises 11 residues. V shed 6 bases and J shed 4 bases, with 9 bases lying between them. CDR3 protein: CSAPEIYGYTF. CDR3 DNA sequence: TGCAGTGCCCCCGAGATCTATGGCTACACCTTC.

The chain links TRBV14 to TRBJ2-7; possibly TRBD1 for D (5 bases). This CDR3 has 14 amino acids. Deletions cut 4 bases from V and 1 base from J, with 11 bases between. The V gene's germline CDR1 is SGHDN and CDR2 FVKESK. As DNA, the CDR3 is TGTGCCAGCAGCCCCGACAGTGGTTCCTACGAGCAGTACTTC. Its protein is CASSPDSGSYEQYF.

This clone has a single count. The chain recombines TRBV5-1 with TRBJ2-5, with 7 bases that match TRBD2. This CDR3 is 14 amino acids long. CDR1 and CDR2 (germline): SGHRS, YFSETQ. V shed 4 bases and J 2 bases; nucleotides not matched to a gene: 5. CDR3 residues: CASSPWGGQETQYF. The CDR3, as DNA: TGCGCCAGCAGCCCCTGGGGGGGGCAAGAGACCCAGTACTTC. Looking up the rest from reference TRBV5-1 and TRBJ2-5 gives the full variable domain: KAGVTQTPRYLIKTRGQQVTLSCSPISGHRSVSWYQQTPGQGLQFLFEYFSETQRNKGNFPGRFSGRQFSNSRSEMNVSTLELGDSALYLCASSPWGGQETQYFGPGTRLLVL.

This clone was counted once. The CDR3 sequence is CASGPGTEETQYF. For the CDR3, the DNA is TGTGCTAGTGGCCCTGGGACTGAAGAGACCCAGTACTTC. The chain uses TRBV12-5 and TRBJ2-5; a weak D match, TRBD2 (6 bases). Per the germline V gene, CDR1 is LGHNT and CDR2 is FRNRAP. CDR3 length: 13 amino acids. The V end was cut by 6 bases, the J end by 3 bases, with 11 bases between.

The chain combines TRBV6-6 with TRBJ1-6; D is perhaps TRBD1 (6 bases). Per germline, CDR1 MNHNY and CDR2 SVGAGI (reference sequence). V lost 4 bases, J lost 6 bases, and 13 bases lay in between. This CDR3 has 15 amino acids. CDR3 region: CASSLDSRGNSPLHF. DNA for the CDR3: TGTGCCAGCAGTTTGGACAGCCGCGGTAATTCACCCCTCCACTTT.

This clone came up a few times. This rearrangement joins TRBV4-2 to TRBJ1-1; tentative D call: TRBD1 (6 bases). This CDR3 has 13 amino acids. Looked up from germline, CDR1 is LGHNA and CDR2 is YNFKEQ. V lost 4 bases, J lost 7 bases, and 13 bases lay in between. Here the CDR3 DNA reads TGTGCCAGCAGCCCCAGGGGTCGGGGTGAAGCTTTCTTT. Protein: CASSPRGRGEAFF.